These T cell receptor beta chains were read from a single sample in a study of cytomegalovirus exposure and HLA in healthy donors. Sequenced by immunoSEQ multiplex PCR; TCRdb stores in-frame clones only, minus some. The data show roughly 71,000 clones, approximately 82% seen once. Input material: PBMCs. The source is a girl under 18 in good health and CMV-seropositive. The CDR3 runs from the conserved cysteine through the conserved F or W. A D gene is named only where the DNA matches it firmly. Expanded clones get a size class; other rows say once, few or many, or leave the size out.

v_gene,abundance,d_gene,j_gene,CDR3aa,CDR3nt
TRBV7-2,.,.,TRBJ1-3,CASSLSGGTGNTIYF,TGTGCCAGCAGCTTATCGGGGGGAACTGGAAACACCATATATTTT
TRBV28,.,TRBD1,TRBJ2-7,CASSGGQGSYEQYF,TGTGCCAGCAGTGGGGGACAGGGAAGCTACGAGCAGTACTTC
TRBV6-6,.,.,TRBJ1-6,CASREGGSLNSPLHF,TGTGCCAGCAGGGAAGGAGGATCACTGAATTCACCCCTCCACTTT
TRBV6-1,few,TRBD2,TRBJ2-3,CASSETAGGPSDTQYF,TGTGCCAGCAGTGAAACAGCGGGGGGGCCTTCAGATACGCAGTATTTT
TRBV28,.,TRBD2,TRBJ2-1,CASSLWGGPSGRKVEQFF,TGTGCCAGCAGTTTATGGGGGGGGCCCAGCGGGAGGAAGGTTGAGCAGTTCTTC
TRBV5-4,.,TRBD1,TRBJ1-1,CASSVRQGMFGTEAFF,TGTGCCAGCAGCGTCCGACAGGGGATGTTTGGGACTGAAGCTTTCTTT
TRBV27,.,TRBD2,TRBJ2-1,CASRLAGGRHEQFF,TGTGCCAGCAGGCTAGCGGGGGGCCGCCATGAGCAGTTCTTC
TRBV19,.,TRBD2,TRBJ2-6,CASSSQTSGRPSGANVLTF,TGTGCCAGTAGTTCTCAGACTAGCGGGAGGCCCTCTGGGGCCAACGTCCTGACTTTC
TRBV19,.,.,TRBJ1-1,CASSSRGRFAEAFF,TGTGCCAGTAGTAGCAGGGGACGATTCGCTGAAGCTTTCTTT
TRBV6-4,.,TRBD1,TRBJ2-3,CASSPTGGSTDTQYF,TGTGCCAGCAGCCCAACAGGGGGGTCGACAGATACGCAGTATTTT
TRBV5-1,.,.,TRBJ1-1,CASRGRLNTEAFF,TGCGCCAGCAGGGGCAGGCTGAACACTGAAGCTTTCTTT